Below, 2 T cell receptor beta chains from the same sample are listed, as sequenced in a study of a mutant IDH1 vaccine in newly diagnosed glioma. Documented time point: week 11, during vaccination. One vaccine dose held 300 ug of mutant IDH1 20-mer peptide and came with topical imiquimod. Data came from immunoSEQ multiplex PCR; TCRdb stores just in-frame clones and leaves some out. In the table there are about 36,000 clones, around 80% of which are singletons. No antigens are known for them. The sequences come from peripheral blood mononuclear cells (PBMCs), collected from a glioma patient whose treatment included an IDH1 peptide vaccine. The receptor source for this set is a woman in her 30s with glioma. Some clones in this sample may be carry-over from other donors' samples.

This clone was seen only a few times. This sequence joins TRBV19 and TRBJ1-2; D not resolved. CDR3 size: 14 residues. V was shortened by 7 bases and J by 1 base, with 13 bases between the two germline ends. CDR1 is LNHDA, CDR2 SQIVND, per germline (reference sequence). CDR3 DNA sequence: TGTGCCAGTACCCATCCGGGTATTAACTATGGCTACACCTTC. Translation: CASTHPGINYGYTF. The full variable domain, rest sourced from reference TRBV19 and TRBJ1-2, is DGGITQSPKYLFRKEGQNVTLSCEQNLNHDAMYWYRQDPGQGLRLIYYSQIVNDFQKGDIAEGYSVSREKKESFPLTVTSAQKNPTAFYLCASTHPGINYGYTFGSGTRLTVV.

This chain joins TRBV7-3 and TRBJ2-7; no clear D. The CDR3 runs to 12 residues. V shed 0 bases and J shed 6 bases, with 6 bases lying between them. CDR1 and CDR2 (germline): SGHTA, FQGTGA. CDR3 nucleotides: TGTGCCAGCAGCTTAACCCCGGGCGAGCAGTACTTC. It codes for CASSLTPGEQYF.